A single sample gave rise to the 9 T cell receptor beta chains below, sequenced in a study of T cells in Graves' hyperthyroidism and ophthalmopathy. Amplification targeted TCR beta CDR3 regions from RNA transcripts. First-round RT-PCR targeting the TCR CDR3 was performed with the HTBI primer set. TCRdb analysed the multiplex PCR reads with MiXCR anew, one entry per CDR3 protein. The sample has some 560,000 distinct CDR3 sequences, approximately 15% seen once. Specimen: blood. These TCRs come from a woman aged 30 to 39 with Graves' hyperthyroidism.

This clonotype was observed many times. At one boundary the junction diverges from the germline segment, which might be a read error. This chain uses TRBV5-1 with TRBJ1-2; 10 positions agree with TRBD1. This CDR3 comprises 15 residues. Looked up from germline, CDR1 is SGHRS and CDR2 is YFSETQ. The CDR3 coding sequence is TGTGCCAGCAGTCTGACAGGGGGCGGAAACTATGGCTACACCTTC. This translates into CASSLTGGGNYGYTF.

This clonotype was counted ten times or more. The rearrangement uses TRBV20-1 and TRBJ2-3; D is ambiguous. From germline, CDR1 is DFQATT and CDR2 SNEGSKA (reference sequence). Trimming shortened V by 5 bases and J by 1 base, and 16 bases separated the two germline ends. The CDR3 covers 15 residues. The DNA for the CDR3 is TGCAGTGCTTTATCAGGCCTGGACGGCACAGATACGCAGTATTTT. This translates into CSALSGLDGTDTQYF.

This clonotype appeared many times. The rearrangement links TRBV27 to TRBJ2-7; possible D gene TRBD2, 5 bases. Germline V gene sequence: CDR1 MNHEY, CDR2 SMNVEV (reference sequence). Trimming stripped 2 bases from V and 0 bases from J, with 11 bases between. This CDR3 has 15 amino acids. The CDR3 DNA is TGTGCCAGCAGTTTAACGGCGGGCATCTCCTACGAGCAGTACTTC. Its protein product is CASSLTAGISYEQYF.

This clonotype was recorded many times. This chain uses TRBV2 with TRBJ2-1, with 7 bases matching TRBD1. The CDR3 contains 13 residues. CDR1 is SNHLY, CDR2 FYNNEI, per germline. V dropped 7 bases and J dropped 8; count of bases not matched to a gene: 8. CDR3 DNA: TGTGCCAGCAACATACAGGGGTTGGATGAGCAGTTCTTC. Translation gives CASNIQGLDEQFF. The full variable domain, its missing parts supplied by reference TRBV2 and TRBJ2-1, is EPEVTQTPSHQVTQMGQEVILRCVPISNHLYFYWYRQILGQKVEFLVSFYNNEISEKSEIFDDQFSVERPDGSNFTLKIRSTKLEDSAMYFCASNIQGLDEQFFGPGTRLTVL.

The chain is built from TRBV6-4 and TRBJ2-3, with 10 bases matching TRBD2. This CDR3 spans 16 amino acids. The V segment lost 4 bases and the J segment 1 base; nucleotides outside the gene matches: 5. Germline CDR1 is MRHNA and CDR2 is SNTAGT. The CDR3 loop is CASSALTSGGTDTQYF. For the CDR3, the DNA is TGTGCCAGCAGTGCCCTCACTAGCGGGGGCACAGATACGCAGTATTTT.

CDR3 in amino acids: CASSRILQAEYGEQYF. The CDR3 region has the DNA TGCGCCAGCAGCCGGATTCTACAGGCGGAGTATGGTGAGCAGTACTTC. The V gene is TRBV4-1, the J gene TRBJ2-7, with a tentative D call TRBD1 (5 bases). In germline, CDR1 is MGHRA, CDR2 YSYEKL. The ends were cut back, 4 bases at V and 7 bases at J, with 23 bases in the middle. There are 16 residues in the CDR3.

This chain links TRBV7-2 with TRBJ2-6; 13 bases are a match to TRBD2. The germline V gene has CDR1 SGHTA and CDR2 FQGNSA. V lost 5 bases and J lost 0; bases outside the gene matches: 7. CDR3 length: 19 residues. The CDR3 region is CASSKTGLAGASGANVLTF. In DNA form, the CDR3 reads TGTGCCAGCAGCAAAACAGGACTAGCGGGAGCCTCTGGGGCCAACGTCCTGACTTTC.

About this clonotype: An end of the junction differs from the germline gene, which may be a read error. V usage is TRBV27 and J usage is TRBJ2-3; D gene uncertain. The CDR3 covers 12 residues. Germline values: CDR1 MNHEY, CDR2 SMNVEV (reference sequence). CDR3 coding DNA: TGTGCCTGCAGTTTAGTTCCAGATACGCAGTATTTT. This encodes CACSLVPDTQYF.

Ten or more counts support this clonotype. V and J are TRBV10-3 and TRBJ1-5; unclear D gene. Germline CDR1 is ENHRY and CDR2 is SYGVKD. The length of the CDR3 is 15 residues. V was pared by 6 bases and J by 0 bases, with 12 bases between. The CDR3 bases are TGTGCCATCAGCCCGGGAGGGAGTAGCAATCAGCCCCAGCATTTT. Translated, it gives CAISPGGSSNQPQHF.